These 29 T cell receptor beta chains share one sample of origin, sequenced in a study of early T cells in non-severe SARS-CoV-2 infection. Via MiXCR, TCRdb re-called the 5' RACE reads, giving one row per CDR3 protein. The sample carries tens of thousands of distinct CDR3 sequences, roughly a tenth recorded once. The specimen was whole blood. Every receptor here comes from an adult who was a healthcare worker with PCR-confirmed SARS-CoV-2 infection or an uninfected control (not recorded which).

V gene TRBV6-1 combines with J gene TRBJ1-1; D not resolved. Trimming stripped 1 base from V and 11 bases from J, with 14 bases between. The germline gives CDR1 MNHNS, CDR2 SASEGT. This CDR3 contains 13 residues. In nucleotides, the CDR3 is TGTGCCAGCAGTGAAGTACCCCAGGACCGTGCTTTCTTT. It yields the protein CASSEVPQDRAFF.

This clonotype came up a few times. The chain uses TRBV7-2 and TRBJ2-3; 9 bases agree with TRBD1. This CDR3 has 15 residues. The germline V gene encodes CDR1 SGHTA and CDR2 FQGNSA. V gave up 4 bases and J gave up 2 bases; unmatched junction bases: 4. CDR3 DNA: TGTGCCAGCAGCTCACAGGGGGCGTACACAGATACGCAGTATTTT. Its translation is CASSSQGAYTDTQYF.

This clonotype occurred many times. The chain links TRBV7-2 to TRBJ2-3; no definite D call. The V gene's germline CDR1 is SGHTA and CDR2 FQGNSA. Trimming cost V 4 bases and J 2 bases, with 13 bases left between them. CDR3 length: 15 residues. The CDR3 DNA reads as TGTGCCAGCAGCTACCAGAGCGTTTCCACAGATACGCAGTATTTT. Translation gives CASSYQSVSTDTQYF.

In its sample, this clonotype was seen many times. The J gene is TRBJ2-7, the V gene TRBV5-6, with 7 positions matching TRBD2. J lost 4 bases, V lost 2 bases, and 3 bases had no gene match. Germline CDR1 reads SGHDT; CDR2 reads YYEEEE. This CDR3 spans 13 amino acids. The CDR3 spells CASSLNGRYEQYF. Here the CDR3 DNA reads TGTGCCAGCAGCTTAAACGGGAGGTACGAGCAGTACTTC.

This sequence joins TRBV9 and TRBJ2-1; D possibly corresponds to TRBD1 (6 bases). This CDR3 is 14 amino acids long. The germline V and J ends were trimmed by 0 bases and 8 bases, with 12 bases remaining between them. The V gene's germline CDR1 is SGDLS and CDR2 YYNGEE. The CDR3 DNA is TGTGCCAGCAGCGTAGTTGGGGGCACAGATGAGCAGTTCTTC. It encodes CASSVVGGTDEQFF.

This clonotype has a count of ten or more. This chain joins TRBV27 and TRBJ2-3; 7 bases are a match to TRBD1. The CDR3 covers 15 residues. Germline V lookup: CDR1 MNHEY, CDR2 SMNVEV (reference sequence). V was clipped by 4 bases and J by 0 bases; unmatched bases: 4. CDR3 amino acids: CASSSGTASTDTQYF. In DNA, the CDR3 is TGTGCCAGCAGTTCGGGGACAGCTAGCACAGATACGCAGTATTTT.

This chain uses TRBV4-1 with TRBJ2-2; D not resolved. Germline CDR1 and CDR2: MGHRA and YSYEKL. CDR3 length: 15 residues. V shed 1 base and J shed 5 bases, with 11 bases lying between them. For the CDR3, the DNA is TGCGCCAGCAGCCAAGCTTTAGACTCAACCGGGGAGCTGTTTTTT. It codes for CASSQALDSTGELFF.

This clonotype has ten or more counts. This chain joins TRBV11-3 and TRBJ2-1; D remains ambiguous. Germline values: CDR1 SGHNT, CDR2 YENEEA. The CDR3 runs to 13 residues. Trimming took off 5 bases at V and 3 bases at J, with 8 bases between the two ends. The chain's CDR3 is CASSKALYNEQFF. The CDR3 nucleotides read TGTGCCAGCAGCAAGGCACTCTACAATGAGCAGTTCTTC. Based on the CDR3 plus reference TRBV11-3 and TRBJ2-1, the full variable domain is EAGVVQSPRYKIIEKKQPVAFWCNPISGHNTLYWYLQNLGQGPELLIRYENEEAVDDSQLPKDRFSAERLKGVDSTLKIQPAELGDSAVYLCASSKALYNEQFFGPGTRLTVL.

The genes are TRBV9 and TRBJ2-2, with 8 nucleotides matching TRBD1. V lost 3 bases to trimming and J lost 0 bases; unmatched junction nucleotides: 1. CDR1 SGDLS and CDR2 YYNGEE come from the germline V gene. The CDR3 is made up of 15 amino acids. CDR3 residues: CASSETGANTGELFF. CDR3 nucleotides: TGTGCCAGCAGCGAGACAGGGGCGAACACCGGGGAGCTGTTTTTT.

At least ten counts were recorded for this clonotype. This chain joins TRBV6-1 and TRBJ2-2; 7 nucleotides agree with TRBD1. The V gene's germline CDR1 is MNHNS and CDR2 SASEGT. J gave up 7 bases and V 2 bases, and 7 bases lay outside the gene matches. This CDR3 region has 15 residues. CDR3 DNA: TGTGCCAGCAGTGAATACAGGGGCGCAATCGGGGAGCTGTTTTTT. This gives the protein CASSEYRGAIGELFF.

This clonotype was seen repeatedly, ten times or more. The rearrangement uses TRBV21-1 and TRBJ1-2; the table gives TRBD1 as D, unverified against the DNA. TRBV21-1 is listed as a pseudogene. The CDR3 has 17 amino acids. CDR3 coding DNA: TGTGCCAGCAGCCCCCGGGGGGACGGGAACAGGGACTATGGCTACACCTTC. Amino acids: CASSPRGDGNRDYGYTF.

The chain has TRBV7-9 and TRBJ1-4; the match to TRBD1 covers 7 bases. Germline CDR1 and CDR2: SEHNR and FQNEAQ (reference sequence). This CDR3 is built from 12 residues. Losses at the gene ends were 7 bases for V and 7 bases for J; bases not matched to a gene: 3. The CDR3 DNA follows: TGTGCCAGCACCAGGGGGACTGAAAAACTGTTTTTT. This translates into CASTRGTEKLFF.

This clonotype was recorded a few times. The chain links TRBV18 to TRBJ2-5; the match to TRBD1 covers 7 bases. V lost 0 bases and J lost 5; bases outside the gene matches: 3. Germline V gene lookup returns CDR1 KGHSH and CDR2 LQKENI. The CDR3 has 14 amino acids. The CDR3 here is CASSPPPTGETQYF. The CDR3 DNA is TGTGCCAGCTCACCACCACCGACAGGGGAGACCCAGTACTTC.

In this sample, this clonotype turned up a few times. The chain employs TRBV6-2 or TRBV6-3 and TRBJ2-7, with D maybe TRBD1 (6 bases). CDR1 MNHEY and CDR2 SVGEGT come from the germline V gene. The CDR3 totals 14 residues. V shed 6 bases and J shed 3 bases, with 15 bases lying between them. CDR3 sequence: CASRRRGTFYEQYF. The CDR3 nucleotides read TGTGCCAGCAGGCGCAGGGGTACCTTCTACGAGCAGTACTTC.

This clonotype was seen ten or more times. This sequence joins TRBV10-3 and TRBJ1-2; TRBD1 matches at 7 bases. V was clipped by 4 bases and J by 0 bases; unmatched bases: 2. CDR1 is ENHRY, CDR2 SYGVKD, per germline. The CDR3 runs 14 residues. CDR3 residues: CAISVGTANYGYTF. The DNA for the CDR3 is TGTGCCATCAGTGTCGGGACAGCTAACTATGGCTACACCTTC.

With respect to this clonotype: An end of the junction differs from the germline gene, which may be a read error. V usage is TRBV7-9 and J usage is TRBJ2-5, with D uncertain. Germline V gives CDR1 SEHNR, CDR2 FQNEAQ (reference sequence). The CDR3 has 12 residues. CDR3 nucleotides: TGTGCCAGCAGCTTCACCCAAGAGACCCAGCACTTC. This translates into CASSFTQETQHF.

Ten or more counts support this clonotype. CDR3 DNA sequence: TGCAGTGCTAGAGATGGCGCGGGGAACACTGAAGCTTTCTTT. It specifies CSARDGAGNTEAFF. The rearrangement joins TRBV20-1 to TRBJ1-1, with D unclear. Germline V gene lookup returns CDR1 DFQATT and CDR2 SNEGSKA (reference sequence). The CDR3 sequence is 14 residues long. Trimming took off 0 bases at V and 1 base at J, with 9 bases between the two ends.

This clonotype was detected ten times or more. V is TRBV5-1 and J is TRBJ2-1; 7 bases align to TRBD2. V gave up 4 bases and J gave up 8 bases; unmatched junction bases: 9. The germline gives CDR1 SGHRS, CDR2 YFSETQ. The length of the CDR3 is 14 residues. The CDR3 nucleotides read TGCGCCAGCAGCCCAGGACTAGTTGGCGATGAGCAGTTCTTC. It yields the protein CASSPGLVGDEQFF.

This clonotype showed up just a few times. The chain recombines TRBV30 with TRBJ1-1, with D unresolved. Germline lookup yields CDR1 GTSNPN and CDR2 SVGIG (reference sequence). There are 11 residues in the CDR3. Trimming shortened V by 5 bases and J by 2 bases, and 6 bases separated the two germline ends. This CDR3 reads CAWVINTEAFF. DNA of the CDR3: TGTGCCTGGGTTATCAACACTGAAGCTTTCTTT.

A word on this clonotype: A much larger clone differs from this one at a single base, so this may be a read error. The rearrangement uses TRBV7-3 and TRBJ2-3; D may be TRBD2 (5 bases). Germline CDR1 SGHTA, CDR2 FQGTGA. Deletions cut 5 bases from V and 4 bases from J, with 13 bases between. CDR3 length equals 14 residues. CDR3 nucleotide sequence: TGTGCCAGCAGCGCCGGACTCAGCTCAGATACGCAGTATTTT. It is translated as CASSAGLSSDTQYF.

The CDR3 loop is CASSPLALRLAGSDTQYF. DNA for the CDR3: TGTGCCAGCTCACCTCTCGCGCTGCGGCTAGCCGGTTCAGATACGCAGTATTTT. The V and J genes are TRBV18 and TRBJ2-3, with D maybe TRBD2 (5 bases). V dropped 3 bases and J dropped 4 bases, with 23 bases sitting between them. In germline, CDR1 is KGHSH, CDR2 LQKENI. CDR3 size: 18 residues.

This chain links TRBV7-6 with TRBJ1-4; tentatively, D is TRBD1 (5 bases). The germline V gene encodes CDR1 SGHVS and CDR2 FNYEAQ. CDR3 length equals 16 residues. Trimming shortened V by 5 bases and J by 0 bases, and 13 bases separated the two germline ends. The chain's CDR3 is CASSAGTETTNEKLFF. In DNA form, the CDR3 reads TGTGCCAGCAGCGCCGGGACTGAGACAACTAATGAAAAACTGTTTTTT.

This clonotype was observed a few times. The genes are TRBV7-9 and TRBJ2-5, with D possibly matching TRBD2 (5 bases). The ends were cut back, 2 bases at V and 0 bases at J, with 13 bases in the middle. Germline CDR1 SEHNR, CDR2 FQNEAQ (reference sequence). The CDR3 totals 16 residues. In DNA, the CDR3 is TGTGCCAGCAGCTTATGGGGTCGGAGGTACCAAGAGACCCAGTACTTC. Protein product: CASSLWGRRYQETQYF.

The CDR3 coding sequence is TGTGCCAGCAGCTTGGCGGACGCCCAGCATTTT. It translates to CASSLADAQHF. J is TRBJ1-5 and V is TRBV5-6; D remains ambiguous. The CDR3 extends over 11 amino acids. V was shortened by 0 bases and J by 11 bases, with 6 bases between the two germline ends. Germline CDR1 reads SGHDT; CDR2 reads YYEEEE.

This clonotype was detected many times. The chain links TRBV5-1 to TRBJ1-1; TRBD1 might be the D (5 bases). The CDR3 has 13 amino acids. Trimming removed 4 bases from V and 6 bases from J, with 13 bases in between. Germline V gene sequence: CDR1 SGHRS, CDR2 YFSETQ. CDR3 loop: CASSQEGEAEAFF. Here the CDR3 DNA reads TGCGCCAGCAGCCAAGAAGGGGAAGCTGAAGCTTTCTTT.

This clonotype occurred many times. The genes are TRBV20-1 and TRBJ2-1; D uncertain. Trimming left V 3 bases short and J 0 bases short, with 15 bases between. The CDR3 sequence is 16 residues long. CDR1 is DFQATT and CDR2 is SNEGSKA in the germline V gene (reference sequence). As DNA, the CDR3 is TGCAGTGCTAGCGACCTTCTCGGAAGCTCCTACAATGAGCAGTTCTTC. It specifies CSASDLLGSSYNEQFF.

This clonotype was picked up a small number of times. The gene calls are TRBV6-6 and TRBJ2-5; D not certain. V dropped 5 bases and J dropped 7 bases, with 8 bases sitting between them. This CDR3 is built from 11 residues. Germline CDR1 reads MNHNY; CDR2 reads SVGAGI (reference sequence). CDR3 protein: CASSQARTQYF. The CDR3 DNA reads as TGTGCCAGCAGTCAAGCGCGGACCCAGTACTTC.

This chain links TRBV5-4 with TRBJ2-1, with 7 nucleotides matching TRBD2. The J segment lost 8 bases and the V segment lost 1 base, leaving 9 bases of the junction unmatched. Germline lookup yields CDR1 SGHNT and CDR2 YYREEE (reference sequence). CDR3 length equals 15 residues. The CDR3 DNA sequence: TGTGCCAGCAGCTTGTCTACTAGCGCCTGGGATGAGCAGTTCTTC. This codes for CASSLSTSAWDEQFF.

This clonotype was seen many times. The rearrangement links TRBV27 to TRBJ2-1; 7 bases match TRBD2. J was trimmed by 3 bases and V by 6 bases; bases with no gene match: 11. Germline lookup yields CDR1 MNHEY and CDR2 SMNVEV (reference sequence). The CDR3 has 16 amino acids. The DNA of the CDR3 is TGTGCCAGCAGGAGGGCCCCTAGCGGACTCTACAATGAGCAGTTCTTC. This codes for CASRRAPSGLYNEQFF.